The 26 T cell receptor beta chains below come from one sample, sequenced in a study of T cells in Graves' hyperthyroidism and ophthalmopathy. The TCR beta CDR3 regions underwent amplification using RNA transcripts as the source. The HTBI set primed first-round TCR CDR3 RT-PCR. TCRdb reprocessed the multiplex PCR reads via MiXCR and lists one record per CDR3 protein. The profile shows roughly 300,000 distinct CDR3 sequences, approximately 18% of them singletons. Sequencing was carried out using blood. All receptors come from a woman aged 50 to 60 with Graves' hyperthyroidism.

The sample holds many counts of this clonotype. The genes are TRBV27 and TRBJ2-5; TRBD2 matches at 14 bases. Germline V gene sequence: CDR1 MNHEY, CDR2 SMNVEV (reference sequence). The CDR3 sequence is 15 residues long. V lost 3 bases and J lost 4; bases outside the gene matches: 1. CDR3 nucleotides: TGTGCCAGCAGTTTTGGGACTAGCGGGGGAGAGACCCAGTACTTC. Protein: CASSFGTSGGETQYF.

This clonotype was counted many times. This chain uses TRBV18 with TRBJ2-3, with D possibly matching TRBD2 (5 bases). With 3 bases removed from V and 5 bases from J, the gap between germline ends came to 15 bases. This CDR3 is built from 15 residues. Per germline, CDR1 KGHSH and CDR2 LQKENI. The CDR3 bases are TGTGCCAGCTCACCGGGTGGGAGTACCGGAGATACGCAGTATTTT. It encodes CASSPGGSTGDTQYF.

This clonotype was recorded at least ten times. This chain links TRBV28 with TRBJ2-7; possibly TRBD2 for D (6 bases). Per germline, CDR1 MDHEN and CDR2 SYDVKM. There are 15 residues in the CDR3. The V gene lost 11 bases and the J gene lost 0 bases, with 20 bases spanning the gap. The CDR3 bases are TGTGCCTCCCGGAGGAATGCGGGATACTCCTACGAGCAGTACTTC. Amino acids: CASRRNAGYSYEQYF. Using reference TRBV28 and TRBJ2-7 for the parts outside the CDR3, the full variable domain is DVKVTQSSRYLVKRTGEKVFLECVQDMDHENMFWYRQDPGLGLRLIYFSYDVKMKEKGDIPEGYSVSREKKERFSLILESASTNQTSMYLCASRRNAGYSYEQYFGPGTRLTVT.

This clonotype was picked up many times. The chain combines TRBV3-1 with TRBJ1-1, with 7 nucleotides matching TRBD1. The CDR3 totals 13 residues. With V trimmed by 2 bases and J by 8 bases, 5 bases remained unmatched. Germline CDR1 LGHDT, CDR2 YNNKEL (reference sequence). The CDR3 DNA follows: TGTGCCAGCAGCCAAATACCGGGACAGGAAGCTTTCTTT. Translated: CASSQIPGQEAFF.

A few counts support this clonotype. The chain couples TRBV6-1 to TRBJ1-2; no definite D call. This CDR3 has 12 residues. Germline V CDR1 and CDR2: MNHNS, SASEGT. V lost 6 bases and J lost 5, with 10 bases in between. CDR3 nucleotides: TGTGCCAGCAGCTCCCCGGGGTATGGCTACACCTTC. Amino acid sequence: CASSSPGYGYTF.

The chain uses TRBV19 and TRBJ1-2; D ambiguous. This CDR3 comprises 12 residues. Trimming removed 7 bases from V and 2 bases from J, with 8 bases in between. Germline V gene sequence: CDR1 LNHDA, CDR2 SQIVND (reference sequence). The DNA for the CDR3 is TGTGCCAGTAATAGCGTGAACTATGGCTACACCTTC. This sequence encodes CASNSVNYGYTF.

Ten or more counts support this clonotype. The chain joins TRBV30 to TRBJ2-1; maybe TRBD2 (6 bases). V was cut by 3 bases and J by 10 bases, with 19 bases left in between. CDR1 and CDR2 (germline): GTSNPN, SVGIG (reference sequence). CDR3 size: 14 residues. CDR3 coding DNA: TGTGCCTGGAGGGGGGGTAGGGCGTTCGGAGAGCAGTTCTTC. Its protein is CAWRGGRAFGEQFF.

This clonotype has just one count. The genes are TRBV7-3 and TRBJ2-7, with no clear D. Germline V gives CDR1 SGHTA, CDR2 FQGTGA. Trimming took off 3 bases at V and 0 bases at J, with 15 bases between the two ends. The CDR3 runs 16 residues. CDR3: CASSFRLPMSSYEQYF. The CDR3 DNA is TGTGCCAGCAGCTTTAGGCTCCCGATGAGCTCCTACGAGCAGTACTTC.

This clonotype has a handful of counts. The chain carries TRBV20-1 and TRBJ1-2, with a possible D match to TRBD1 (5 bases). Germline V gene data show CDR1 as DFQATT and CDR2 as SNEGSKA (reference sequence). This CDR3 contains 17 residues. The V end was cut by 3 bases, the J end by 4 bases, with 24 bases between. The CDR3 coding sequence is TGCAGTGCTAGCTCACCAATCGAAGGGACTTTGGGCTATGGCTACACCTTC. As protein: CSASSPIEGTLGYGYTF.

The rearrangement uses TRBV6-5 and TRBJ2-1, with 10 bases fitting TRBD2. The V gene's germline CDR1 is MNHEY and CDR2 SVGAGI. This CDR3 comprises 19 residues. J gave up 1 base and V 0 bases, and 9 bases lay outside the gene matches. CDR3 bases: TGTGCCAGCAGTTACTCAGCCAGCGGGAGGGCCCTTTCCTACAATGAGCAGTTCTTC. Translation gives CASSYSASGRALSYNEQFF.

This clonotype was observed many times. The chain employs TRBV12-3 or TRBV12-4 and TRBJ2-7, with D unresolved. V was shortened by 6 bases and J by 3 bases, with 12 bases between the two germline ends. The CDR3 runs 13 residues. CDR3 amino acids: CASRSGPHYEQYF. CDR3 bases: TGTGCCAGCAGGTCCGGGCCACACTACGAGCAGTACTTC.

This clonotype appeared a few times. The chain carries TRBV7-6 and TRBJ2-2; 7 nucleotides align to TRBD2. Trimming removed 5 bases from V and 6 bases from J; junction bases left unmatched: 21. CDR3 length equals 19 residues. In germline, CDR1 is SGHVS, CDR2 FNYEAQ. Here the CDR3 DNA reads TGTGCCAGCAGCCCCATCACCCAACTAGCGTTGATGAAGTCCGGGGAGCTGTTTTTT. Translation gives CASSPITQLALMKSGELFF.

This clonotype appeared a few times. The rearrangement links TRBV7-9 to TRBJ1-1; possible D gene TRBD1, 5 bases. V lost 5 bases, J lost 8 bases, and 12 bases lay in between. CDR3 size: 12 residues. Germline lookup yields CDR1 SEHNR and CDR2 FQNEAQ (reference sequence). The CDR3 sequence is CASSLIQAEAFF. Written as DNA, the CDR3 is TGTGCCAGCAGCCTTATACAGGCGGAAGCTTTCTTT.

The sample holds many counts of this clonotype. The J gene is TRBJ2-1, the V gene TRBV14; 9 nucleotides agree with TRBD2. This CDR3 spans 18 amino acids. From germline, CDR1 is SGHDN and CDR2 FVKESK. The trim removed 2 bases at V and 1 base at J, leaving 9 bases unmatched. CDR3 sequence: CASSQHTTSGVSYNEQFF. The CDR3 region has the DNA TGTGCCAGCAGCCAACACACGACTAGCGGAGTTTCCTACAATGAGCAGTTCTTC.

This clonotype was observed many times. The chain has TRBV10-3 and TRBJ1-1; D uncertain. This CDR3 has 12 residues. The V gene lost 1 base and the J gene lost 11 bases, with 11 bases spanning the gap. CDR1 is ENHRY and CDR2 is SYGVKD in the germline V gene. The CDR3 nucleotides read TGTGCCATCAGTGAGTGGTCGGTCGGGGCTTTCTTT. Its translation: CAISEWSVGAFF.

This clonotype was found many times. The chain carries TRBV7-9 and TRBJ2-7; D call uncertain. Germline CDR1 reads SEHNR; CDR2 reads FQNEAQ (reference sequence). Deletions cut 3 bases from V and 7 bases from J, with 13 bases between. This CDR3 region has 13 residues. This CDR3 reads CASSLVPPWEQYV. The CDR3 DNA sequence: TGTGCCAGCAGCTTGGTGCCACCATGGGAGCAGTACGTC.

Only a few counts were recorded for this clonotype. The J gene is TRBJ1-5, the V gene TRBV15; 7 bases align to TRBD1. Germline CDR1 reads LNHNV; CDR2 reads YYDKDF (reference sequence). V dropped 8 bases and J dropped 4; count of bases not matched to a gene: 5. The CDR3 sequence is 13 residues long. CDR3 sequence (DNA): TGTGCCACCCGACAGGGTTGGAATCAGCCCCAGCATTTT. Translated: CATRQGWNQPQHF.

Turning to this clonotype: This may be a read error: a much more frequent sequence differs by one nucleotide. The chain is built from TRBV28 and TRBJ2-2; 10 positions match TRBD2. Germline-derived CDR1 and CDR2 are MDHEN and SYDVKM. The CDR3 has 16 amino acids. The CDR3, as DNA: TGTGCCAGCAGTCTCCTAGCGGGAGCTGGTACCGGGGAGCTGGTTTTT. Encoded protein: CASSLLAGAGTGELVF.

The CDR3 DNA is TGTGCCACCTACAGGGAATGGGGGACTGAAGCTTTCTTT. This translates into CATYREWGTEAFF. The rearrangement uses TRBV19 and TRBJ1-1, with D possibly TRBD1 on 6 matching bases. The CDR3 sequence is 13 residues long. The germline CDR1 and CDR2 sequences are LNHDA and SQIVND (reference sequence). Trimming stripped 10 bases from V and 5 bases from J, with 17 bases between.

This clonotype was counted only a few times. The V and J genes are TRBV28 and TRBJ1-5, with D unresolved. This CDR3 has 16 residues. The V end was cut by 2 bases, the J end by 0 bases, with 11 bases between. Germline V lookup: CDR1 MDHEN, CDR2 SYDVKM. The CDR3, as DNA: TGTGCCAGCAGTTTACGGTCAGGTTATAGCAATCAGCCCCAGCATTTT. It is translated as CASSLRSGYSNQPQHF.

This clonotype turned up a few times. The rearrangement uses TRBV27 and TRBJ2-1, with 9 bases identical to TRBD2. Trimming at V came to 8 bases and at J to 3 bases, leaving 8 bases not matched to a gene. Germline V gives CDR1 MNHEY, CDR2 SMNVEV (reference sequence). This CDR3 is 15 amino acids long. This chain's CDR3 is CASQDGTSSYNEQFF. CDR3 nucleotides: TGTGCCAGCCAAGACGGGACTAGCAGCTACAATGAGCAGTTCTTC.

The rearrangement uses TRBV7-2 and TRBJ2-7, with 16 bases identical to TRBD2. V was clipped by 5 bases and J by 2 bases; unmatched bases: 12. CDR3 length: 19 residues. The germline V gene has CDR1 SGHTA and CDR2 FQGNSA. The CDR3 nucleotides are TGTGCCAGCAGCGGCTCAGGGGGACTAGCGGGAGGGCCTACCTACGAGCAGTACTTC. Its translation is CASSGSGGLAGGPTYEQYF.

The chain couples TRBV15 to TRBJ2-1, with D tentatively TRBD1 (6 bases). V was clipped by 1 base and J by 2 bases, with 12 bases between them. This CDR3 is built from 16 residues. The germline CDR1 and CDR2 sequences are LNHNV and YYDKDF (reference sequence). The CDR3 is CATSRGSGQPYNEQFF. The CDR3 bases are TGTGCCACCAGCAGAGGATCAGGACAGCCCTACAATGAGCAGTTCTTC.

This clonotype was seen many times. The chain links TRBV2 to TRBJ1-6, with 8 bases matching TRBD1. After removal of 2 bases from V and 9 bases from J, the junction contained 6 bases not matched to a gene. This CDR3 region has 15 residues. CDR1 SNHLY and CDR2 FYNNEI come from the germline V gene. The CDR3 loop reads CASSEPGTGSSPLHF. The DNA of the CDR3 is TGTGCCAGCAGTGAACCCGGGACAGGTTCTTCACCCCTCCACTTT.

The chain carries TRBV6-5 and TRBJ2-2, with 7 bases identical to TRBD1. The CDR3 has 16 residues. Germline V lookup: CDR1 MNHEY, CDR2 SVGAGI. V trimming: 4 bases; J trimming: 6 bases; junction bases outside the gene matches: 11. The CDR3 spells CASSWHRGWISGELFF. Written as DNA, the CDR3 is TGTGCCAGCAGTTGGCACAGGGGTTGGATTTCCGGGGAGCTGTTTTTT.

J is TRBJ2-7 and V is TRBV10-1, with 9 bases matching TRBD1. CDR3 size: 13 residues. Germline V CDR1 and CDR2: WNHNN, SYGVQD (reference sequence). Trimming took 11 bases from V and 5 from J; bases not matched to a gene: 10. Here the CDR3 DNA reads TGCGCCCGCTCGGACAGGGGACCCCACGAGCAGTACTTC. The encoded protein is CARSDRGPHEQYF.